This TCR beta chain was identified in a study of blood T cell repertoires in COVID-19. Across the study: Acute and convalescent COVID-19 samples came from the United States, Italy and Spain. Sources were T cells, B-cell-depleted T cells, or PBMCs; the material itself was cDNA or gDNA.

The CDR3 is made up of 16 amino acids. Germline loops: CDR1 SGHTA, CDR2 FQGNSA. V was trimmed by 1 base and J by 0 bases, leaving 11 bases between them. In the source study's methods: Amplified reference gene primers provided the basis for estimating nucleated cell counts. The method was immunoSEQ multiplex PCR; TCRdb's version includes in-frame clones alone and lacks a portion of them. V and J calls and clone size are copied from that table; D and trimming were computed from the DNA. The sample yields approximately 330,000 clones, about 87% seen once. It was during active infection that Seattle patients were enrolled and then longitudinally followed.

The receptor's source is a young man with COVID-19, enrolled during active disease. The rearrangement links TRBV7-2 to TRBJ2-3, with a weak D call TRBD2 (5 bases). The sample was peripheral blood. CDR3 nucleotide sequence: TGTGCCAGCAGCTTAGTAGGGAGTTCGAGCACAGATACGCAGTATTTT. It codes for CASSLVGSSSTDTQYF.